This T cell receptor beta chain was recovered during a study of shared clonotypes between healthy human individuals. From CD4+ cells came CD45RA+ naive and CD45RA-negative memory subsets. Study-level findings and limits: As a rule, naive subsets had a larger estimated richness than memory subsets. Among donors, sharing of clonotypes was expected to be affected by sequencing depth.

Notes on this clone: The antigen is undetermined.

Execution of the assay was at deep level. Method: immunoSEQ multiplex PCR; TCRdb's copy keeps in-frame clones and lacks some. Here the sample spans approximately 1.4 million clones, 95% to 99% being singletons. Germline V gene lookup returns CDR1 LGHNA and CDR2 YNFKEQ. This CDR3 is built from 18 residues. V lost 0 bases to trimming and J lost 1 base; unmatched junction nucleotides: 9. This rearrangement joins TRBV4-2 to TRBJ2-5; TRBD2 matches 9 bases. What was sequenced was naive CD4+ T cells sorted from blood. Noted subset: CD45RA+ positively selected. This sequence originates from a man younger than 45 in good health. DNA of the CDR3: TGTGCCAGCAGCCAAGATGTCAGACTAGCGGAAGGCCAAGAGACCCAGTACTTC. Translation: CASSQDVRLAEGQETQYF.